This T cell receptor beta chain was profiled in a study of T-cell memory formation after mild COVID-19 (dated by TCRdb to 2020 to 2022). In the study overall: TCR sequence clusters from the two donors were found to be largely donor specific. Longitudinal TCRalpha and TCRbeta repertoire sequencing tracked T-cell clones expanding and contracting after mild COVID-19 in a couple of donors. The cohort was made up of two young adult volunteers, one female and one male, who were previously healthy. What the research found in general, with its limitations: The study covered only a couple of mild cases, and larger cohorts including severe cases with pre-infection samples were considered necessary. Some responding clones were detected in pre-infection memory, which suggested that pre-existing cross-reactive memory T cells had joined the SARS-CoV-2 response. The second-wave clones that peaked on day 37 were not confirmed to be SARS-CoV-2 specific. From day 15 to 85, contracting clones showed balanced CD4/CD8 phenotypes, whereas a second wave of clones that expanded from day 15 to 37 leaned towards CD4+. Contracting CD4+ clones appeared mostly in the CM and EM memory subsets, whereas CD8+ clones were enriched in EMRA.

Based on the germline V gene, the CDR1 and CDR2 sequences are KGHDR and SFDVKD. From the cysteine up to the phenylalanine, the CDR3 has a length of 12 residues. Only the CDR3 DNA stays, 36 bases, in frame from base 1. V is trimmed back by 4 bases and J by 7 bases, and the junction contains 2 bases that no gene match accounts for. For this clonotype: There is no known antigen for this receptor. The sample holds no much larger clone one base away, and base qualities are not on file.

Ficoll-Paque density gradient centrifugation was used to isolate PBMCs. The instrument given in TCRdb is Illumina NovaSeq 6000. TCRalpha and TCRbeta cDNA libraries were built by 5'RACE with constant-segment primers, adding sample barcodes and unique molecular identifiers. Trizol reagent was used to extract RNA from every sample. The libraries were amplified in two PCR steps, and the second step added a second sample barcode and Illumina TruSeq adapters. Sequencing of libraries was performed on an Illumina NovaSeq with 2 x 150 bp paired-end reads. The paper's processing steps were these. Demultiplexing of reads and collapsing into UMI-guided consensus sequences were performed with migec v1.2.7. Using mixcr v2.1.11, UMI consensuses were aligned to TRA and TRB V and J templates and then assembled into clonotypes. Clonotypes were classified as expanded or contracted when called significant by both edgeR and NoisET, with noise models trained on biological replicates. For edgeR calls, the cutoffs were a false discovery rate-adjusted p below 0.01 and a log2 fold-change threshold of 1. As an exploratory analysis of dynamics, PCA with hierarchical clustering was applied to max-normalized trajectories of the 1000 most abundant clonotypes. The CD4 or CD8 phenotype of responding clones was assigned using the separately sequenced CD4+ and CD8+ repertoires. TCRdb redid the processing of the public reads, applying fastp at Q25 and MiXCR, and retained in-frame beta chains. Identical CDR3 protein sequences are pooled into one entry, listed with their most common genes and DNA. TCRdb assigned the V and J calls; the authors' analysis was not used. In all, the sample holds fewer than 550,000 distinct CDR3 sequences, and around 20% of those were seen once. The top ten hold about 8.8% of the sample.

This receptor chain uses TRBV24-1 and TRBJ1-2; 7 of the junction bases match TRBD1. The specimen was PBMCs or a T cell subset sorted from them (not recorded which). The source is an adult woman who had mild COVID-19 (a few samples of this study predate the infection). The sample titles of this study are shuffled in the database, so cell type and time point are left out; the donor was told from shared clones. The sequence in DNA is TGTGCCACCAGTGAGGGACAGCGTGGCTACACCTTC. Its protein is CATSEGQRGYTF.